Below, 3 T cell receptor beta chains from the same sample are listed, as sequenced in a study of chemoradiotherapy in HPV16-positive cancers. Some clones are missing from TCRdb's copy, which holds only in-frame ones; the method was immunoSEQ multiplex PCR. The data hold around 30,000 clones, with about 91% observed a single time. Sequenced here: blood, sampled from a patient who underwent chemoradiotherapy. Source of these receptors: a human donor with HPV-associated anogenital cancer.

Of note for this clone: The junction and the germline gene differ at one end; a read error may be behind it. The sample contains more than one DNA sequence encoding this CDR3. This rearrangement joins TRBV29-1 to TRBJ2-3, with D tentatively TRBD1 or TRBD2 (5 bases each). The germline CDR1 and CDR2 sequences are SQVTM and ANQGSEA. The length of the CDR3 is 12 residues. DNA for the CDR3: TGTAGCGTTGCAGGGTTCTCAGATACGCAGTATTTT. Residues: CSVAGFSDTQYF.

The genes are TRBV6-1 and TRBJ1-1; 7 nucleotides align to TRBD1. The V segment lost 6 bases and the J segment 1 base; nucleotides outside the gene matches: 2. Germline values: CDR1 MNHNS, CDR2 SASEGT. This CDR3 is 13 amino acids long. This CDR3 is CASRYRGNTEAFF. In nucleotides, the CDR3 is TGTGCCAGCAGGTACAGGGGGAACACTGAAGCTTTCTTT.

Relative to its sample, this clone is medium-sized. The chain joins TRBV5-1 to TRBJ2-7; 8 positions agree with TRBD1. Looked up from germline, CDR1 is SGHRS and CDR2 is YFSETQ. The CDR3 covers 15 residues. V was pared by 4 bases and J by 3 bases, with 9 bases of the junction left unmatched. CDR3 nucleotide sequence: TGCGCCAGCAGCAACCCCGGGACAGGAATCTACGAGCAGTACTTC. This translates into CASSNPGTGIYEQYF.